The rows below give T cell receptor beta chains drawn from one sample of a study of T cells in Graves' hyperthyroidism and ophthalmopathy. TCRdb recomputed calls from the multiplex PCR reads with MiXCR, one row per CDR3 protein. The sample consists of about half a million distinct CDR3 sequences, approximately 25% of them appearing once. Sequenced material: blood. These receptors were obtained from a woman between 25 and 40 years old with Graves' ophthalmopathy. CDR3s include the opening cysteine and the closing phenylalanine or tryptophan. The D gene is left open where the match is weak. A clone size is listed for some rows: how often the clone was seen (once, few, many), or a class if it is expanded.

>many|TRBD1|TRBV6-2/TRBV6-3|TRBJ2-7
CASSFSRDSYEQYF
TGTGCCAGCAGTTTCAGCCGGGACAGCTACGAGCAGTACTTC
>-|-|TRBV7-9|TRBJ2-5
CASSLAGTPGQETQYF
TGTGCCAGCAGCTTGGCCGGGACACCCGGGCAAGAGACCCAGTACTTC
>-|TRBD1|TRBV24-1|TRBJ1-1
CATSDLRGQGAYGNTEAFF
TGTGCCACCAGTGATTTGAGGGGACAGGGGGCTTACGGGAACACTGAAGCTTTCTTT
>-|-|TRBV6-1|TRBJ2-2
CACTERAGELFF
TGTGCCTGCACCGAAAGGGCCGGGGAGCTGTTTTTT
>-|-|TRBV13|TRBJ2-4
CASSLVSERKNIQYF
TGTGCCAGCAGCTTAGTATCCGAGAGGAAAAACATTCAGTACTTC
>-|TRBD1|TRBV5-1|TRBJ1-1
CASRSPGQGNTQASGVFF
TGCGCCAGCAGAAGTCCGGGACAGGGCAACACTCAAGCTTCGGGAGTTTTCTTT
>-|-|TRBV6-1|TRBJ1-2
CASIGSYGYTF
TGTGCCAGCATAGGGTCCTATGGCTACACCTTC
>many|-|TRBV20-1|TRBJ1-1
CSARGQWLAEAFF
TGCAGTGCACGGGGCCAGTGGTTGGCTGAAGCTTTCTTT
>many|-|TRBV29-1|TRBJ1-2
CSVLLGSAYYGYTF
TGCAGCGTTCTCCTCGGCAGTGCCTACTATGGCTACACCTTC
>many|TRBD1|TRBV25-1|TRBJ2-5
CASSVIDRGFQETQYF
TGTGCCAGCAGTGTGATCGACAGGGGATTCCAAGAGACCCAGTACTTC
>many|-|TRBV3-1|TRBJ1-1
CASSRSENTEAFF
TGTGCCAGCAGCCGTTCAGAGAACACTGAAGCTTTCTTT
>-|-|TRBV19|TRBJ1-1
CASSIWWGAFF
TGTGCCAGTAGTATATGGTGGGGAGCTTTCTTT
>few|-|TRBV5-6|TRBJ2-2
CASSLRVWKAGELFF
TGTGCCAGCAGCTTAAGGGTCTGGAAGGCCGGGGAGCTGTTTTTT
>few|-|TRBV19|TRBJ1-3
CASSILASGNTIYF
TGTGCCAGTAGTATTCTGGCTTCTGGAAACACCATATATTTT
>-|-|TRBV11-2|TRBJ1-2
CASSHEQGYGYTF
TGTGCCAGCAGTCATGAACAGGGCTATGGCTACACCTTC
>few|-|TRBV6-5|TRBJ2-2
CASRLYTGELFF
TGTGCCAGCAGATTATACACCGGGGAGCTGTTTTTT
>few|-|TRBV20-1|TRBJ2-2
CSASLENTGELFF
TGCAGTGCTAGTCTGGAGAACACCGGGGAGCTGTTTTTT
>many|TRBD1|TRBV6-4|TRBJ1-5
CASSPTARGQSNQPQHF
TGTGCCAGCAGCCCAACTGCCAGGGGGCAGAGCAATCAGCCCCAGCATTTT
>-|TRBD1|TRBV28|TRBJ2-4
CASSLGTGVAKNIQYF
TGTGCCAGCAGTTTAGGGACAGGGGTAGCCAAAAACATTCAGTACTTC
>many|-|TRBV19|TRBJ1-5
CASSIVSFNQPQHF
TGTGCCAGTAGTATAGTCTCTTTCAATCAGCCCCAGCATTTT